The rows below give T cell receptor beta chains drawn from one sample of a study of T cell responses to AZD1222 COVID-19 vaccine. Sequencing was performed with immunoSEQ multiplex PCR; in TCRdb, only in-frame clones are kept and a portion is missing. This sample has approximately 44,000 clones, with around 80% found just once. Sequencing used peripheral blood, obtained on day 0 of AZD1222 vaccination. These TCRs come from an adult in good health. Both conserved end residues are part of each CDR3. A D gene is named only where the DNA matches it firmly. Only some rows state a clone size, as once, few, many or a class for expanded clones.

D	V	size	J	DNA	CDR3
-	TRBV10-1	-	TRBJ2-7	TGCGCCAGCAGTGGTCTACGTTCGGGCGAGCAGTACTTC	CASSGLRSGEQYF
-	TRBV6-5	-	TRBJ2-1	TGTGCCAGCAGCCAGCGCGGAGTCAATGAGCAGTTCTTC	CASSQRGVNEQFF
-	TRBV12-3/TRBV12-4	-	TRBJ2-2	TGTGCCAGCAGTTTAAATTCGCAGGGAAAGCTGTTTTTT	CASSLNSQGKLFF
-	TRBV6-5	-	TRBJ2-1	TGTGCCAGCAGTTACCGGGGAATTGAGCAGTTCTTC	CASSYRGIEQFF
TRBD1	TRBV16	-	TRBJ1-2	TGTGCCAGCAGCCAAACAGGGGGCTCTGGCTACACCTTC	CASSQTGGSGYTF
-	TRBV6-5	-	TRBJ2-3	TGTGCCGTCTCGGAATCGGGGGGCCCTTCCGATACGCAGTATTTT	CAVSESGGPSDTQYF
-	TRBV5-1	-	TRBJ1-6	TGCGCCAGCAGGACCCGACAGTCTAATAATTCACCCCTCCACTTT	CASRTRQSNNSPLHF
-	TRBV30	-	TRBJ1-2	TGTGCCTGGAGCGCTACCCGACGGGATGGCTACACCTTC	CAWSATRRDGYTF
TRBD1	TRBV24-1	-	TRBJ2-7	TGTGCCACCAGTGACCCCGGGACAGGGGACTACGAGCAGTACTTC	CATSDPGTGDYEQYF
-	TRBV3-1/TRBV3-2	-	TRBJ1-6	TGTGCCAGCAGCCAAGGAGGGCTGGGGGCCTATAATTCACCCCTCCACTTT	CASSQGGLGAYNSPLHF
-	TRBV7-2	-	TRBJ2-3	TGTGCCAGCAGCTTAGTAGTGGGCCCAGATACGCAGTATTTT	CASSLVVGPDTQYF
TRBD1	TRBV3-1/TRBV3-2	-	TRBJ2-3	TGTGCCAGCAGCCTACGACAGGGTCGAAATACGCAGTATTTT	CASSLRQGRNTQYF
TRBD2	TRBV2	-	TRBJ2-7	TGTGCCAGCAGTCCAGCGGGGTACGAGCAGTACTTC	CASSPAGYEQYF
-	TRBV18	once	TRBJ1-3	TGTGCCAGCTCACCACGCGCAGGAGACTCTGGAAACACCATATATTTT	CASSPRAGDSGNTIYF
-	TRBV11-2	-	TRBJ2-7	TGTGCCAGCAGCGCACTCGATCGACTCTACGAGCAGTACTTC	CASSALDRLYEQYF
TRBD1	TRBV7-2	-	TRBJ2-2	TGTGCCAGCAGCTTAACCGACGGACAGGGATGGAACACCGGGGAGCTGTTTTTT	CASSLTDGQGWNTGELFF
-	TRBV5-1	-	TRBJ2-5	TGCGCCAGCAGCTTGGGGACAGTCCTCCAAGAGACCCAGTACTTC	CASSLGTVLQETQYF
-	TRBV5-8	-	TRBJ1-4	TGTGCCAGCAGCTCTCAACCGGATGCAACTAATGAAAAACTGTTTTTT	CASSSQPDATNEKLFF
-	TRBV5-5	-	TRBJ1-2	TGTGCCAGCAGCTTGGCCGCGTCAGGGGATCGTGGCTACACCTTC	CASSLAASGDRGYTF
TRBD1	TRBV28	-	TRBJ2-5	TGTGCCAGCAGTCCAATCGACAGGGTCCAAGAGACCCAGTACTTC	CASSPIDRVQETQYF
-	TRBV2	-	TRBJ1-1	TGTGCCAGCCCTACTGCTGACAGGATGAACACTGAAGCTTTCTTT	CASPTADRMNTEAFF
TRBD1	TRBV25-1	few	TRBJ1-2	TGTGCCAGCAGTACAGGGGCCGGCTACACCTTC	CASSTGAGYTF
-	TRBV21-1	few	TRBJ1-1	TGTGCCAGAGGCTCGGACCCACTCGACGAGACTTTCTTT	CARGSDPLDETFF
-	TRBV9	-	TRBJ1-2	TGTGCCAGCAGCGTAGACGGGGGCAGGGGAGTTGGCTACACCTTC	CASSVDGGRGVGYTF
-	TRBV28	-	TRBJ1-6	TGTGCCAGCAGCCCCCCCTCCCCACCCCTCCACTTT	CASSPPSPPLHF
-	TRBV11-2	-	TRBJ2-3	TGTGCCAGCAGCTCTCTCACAGATACGCAGTATTTT	CASSSLTDTQYF
-	TRBV28	-	TRBJ1-5	TGTGCCAGCAGTTTTTCACAGGGAGGCCAGCCCCAGCATTTT	CASSFSQGGQPQHF
-	TRBV5-6	-	TRBJ1-1	TGTGCCAGCAGCTTGGTGGGGTTCCCTAAGAACACTGAAGCTTTCTTT	CASSLVGFPKNTEAFF